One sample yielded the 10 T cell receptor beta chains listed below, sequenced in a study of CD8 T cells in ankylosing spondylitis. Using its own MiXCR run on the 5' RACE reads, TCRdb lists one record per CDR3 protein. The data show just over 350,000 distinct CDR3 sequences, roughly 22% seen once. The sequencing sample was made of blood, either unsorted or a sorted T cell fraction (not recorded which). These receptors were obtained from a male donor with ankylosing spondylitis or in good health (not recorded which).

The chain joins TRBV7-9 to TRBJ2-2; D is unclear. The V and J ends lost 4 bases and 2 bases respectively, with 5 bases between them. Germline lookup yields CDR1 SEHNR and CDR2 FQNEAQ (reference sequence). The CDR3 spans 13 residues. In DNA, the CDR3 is TGTGCCAGCAGCTCCTACAACACCGGGGAGCTGTTTTTT. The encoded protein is CASSSYNTGELFF.

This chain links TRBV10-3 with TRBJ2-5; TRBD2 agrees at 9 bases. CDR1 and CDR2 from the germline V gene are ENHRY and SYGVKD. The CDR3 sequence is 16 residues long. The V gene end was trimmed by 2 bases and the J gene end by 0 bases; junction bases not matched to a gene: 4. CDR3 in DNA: TGTGCCATCAGTGAGGTTAGCGGGGGCGACCAAGAGACCCAGTACTTC. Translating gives CAISEVSGGDQETQYF.

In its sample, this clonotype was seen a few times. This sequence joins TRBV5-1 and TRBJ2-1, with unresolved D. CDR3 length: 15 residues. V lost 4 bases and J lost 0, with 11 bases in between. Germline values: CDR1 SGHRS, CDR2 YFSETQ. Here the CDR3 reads CASSLLGISYNEQFF. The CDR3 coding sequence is TGCGCCAGCAGCCTCCTTGGTATCTCCTACAATGAGCAGTTCTTC.

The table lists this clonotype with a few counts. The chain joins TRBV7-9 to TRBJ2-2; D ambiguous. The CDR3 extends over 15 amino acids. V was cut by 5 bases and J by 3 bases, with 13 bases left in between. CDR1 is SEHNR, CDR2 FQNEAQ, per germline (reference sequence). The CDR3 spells CASSPSGYDTGELFF. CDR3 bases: TGTGCCAGCAGCCCCTCGGGCTACGACACCGGGGAGCTGTTTTTT.

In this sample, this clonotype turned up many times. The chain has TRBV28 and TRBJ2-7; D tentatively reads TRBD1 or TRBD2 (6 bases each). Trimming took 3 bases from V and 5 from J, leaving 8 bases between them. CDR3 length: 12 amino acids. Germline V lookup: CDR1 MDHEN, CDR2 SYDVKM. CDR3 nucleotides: TGTGCCAGCAGTTTCGGGGGCAACGAGCAGTACTTC. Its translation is CASSFGGNEQYF.

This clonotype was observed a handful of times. The CDR3 sequence is CSAPDRGFFYEQYF. CDR3 DNA sequence: TGCAGTGCTCCGGACAGGGGGTTCTTCTACGAGCAGTACTTC. The chain is built from TRBV20-1 and TRBJ2-7, with 10 nucleotides matching TRBD1. Germline CDR1 DFQATT, CDR2 SNEGSKA (reference sequence). Trimming at V came to 5 bases and at J to 3 bases, leaving 7 bases not matched to a gene. CDR3 length equals 14 residues.

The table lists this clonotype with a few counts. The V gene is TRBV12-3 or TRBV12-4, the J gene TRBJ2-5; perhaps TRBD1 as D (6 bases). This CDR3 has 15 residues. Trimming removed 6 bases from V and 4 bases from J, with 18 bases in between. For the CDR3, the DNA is TGTGCCAGCAGACCCTCAGGGGCGCCGGGAGAGACCCAGTACTTC. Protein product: CASRPSGAPGETQYF.

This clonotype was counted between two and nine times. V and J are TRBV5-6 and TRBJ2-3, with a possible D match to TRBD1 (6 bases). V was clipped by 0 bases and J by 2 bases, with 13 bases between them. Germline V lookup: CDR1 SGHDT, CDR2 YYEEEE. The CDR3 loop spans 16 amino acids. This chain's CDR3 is CASSLAGALSTDTQYF. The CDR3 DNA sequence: TGTGCCAGCAGCTTGGCAGGGGCACTATCCACAGATACGCAGTATTTT.

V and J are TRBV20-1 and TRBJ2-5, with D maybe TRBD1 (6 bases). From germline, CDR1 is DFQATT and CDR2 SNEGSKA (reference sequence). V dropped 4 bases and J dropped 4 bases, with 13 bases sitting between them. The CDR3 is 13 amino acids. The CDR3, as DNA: TGCAGTGCTAACTCACAGGGTGGAGAGACCCAGTACTTC. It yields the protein CSANSQGGETQYF.

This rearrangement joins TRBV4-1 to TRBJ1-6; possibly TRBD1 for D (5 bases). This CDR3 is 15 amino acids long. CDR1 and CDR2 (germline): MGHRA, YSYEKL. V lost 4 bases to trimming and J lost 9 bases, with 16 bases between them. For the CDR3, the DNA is TGCGCCAGCAGCCCAGCTGGGGGTTTTACTTCACCCCTCCACTTT. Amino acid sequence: CASSPAGGFTSPLHF.